These 7 T cell receptor beta chains came from one sample sequenced in a study of T cell repertoires and HLA-DP antigens. Antigens for these TCRs are unknown. Generated by immunoSEQ multiplex PCR, the TCRdb table keeps only in-frame clones and is missing some. The top ten hold approximately 1.4% of the sample, which has tens of thousands of clones, 80% seen once. Sequencing was carried out using CD4+ T cells from PBMCs. The source of these receptors is a man aged 60 to 69 in good health and CMV-seronegative.

This clone came up once. The chain employs TRBV5-1 and TRBJ1-1, with TRBD1 as a possible D gene (5 bases). Trimming removed 2 bases at V and 2 bases at J, with 22 bases between. The germline CDR1 and CDR2 sequences are SGHRS and YFSETQ. The CDR3 consists of 18 residues. For the CDR3, the DNA is TGCGCCAGCAGCTTCTACCCCAGGAACGGACAACCTAACACTGAAGCTTTCTTT. Residues: CASSFYPRNGQPNTEAFF.

The chain carries TRBV6-5 and TRBJ2-1, with a weak D call TRBD2 (5 bases). V was shortened by 2 bases and J by 5 bases, with 13 bases between the two germline ends. The CDR3 is 15 amino acids. Germline assignment: CDR1 MNHEY and CDR2 SVGAGI. CDR3 bases: TGTGCCAGCAGTTACAGTCTAGGGAGAAACAATGAGCAGTTCTTC. Residues: CASSYSLGRNNEQFF.

V gene TRBV9 combines with J gene TRBJ2-1, with 8 bases matching TRBD1. Germline V gene lookup returns CDR1 SGDLS and CDR2 YYNGEE. The CDR3 covers 14 residues. Losses at the gene ends were 4 bases for V and 6 bases for J; bases not matched to a gene: 6. CDR3 sequence reads: CASSPLTGANEQFF. The CDR3 DNA reads as TGTGCCAGCAGCCCACTGACAGGGGCCAATGAGCAGTTCTTC. Looking up the rest from reference TRBV9 and TRBJ2-1 gives the full variable domain: DSGVTQTPKHLITATGQRVTLRCSPRSGDLSVYWYQQSLDQGLQFLIQYYNGEERAKGNILERFSAQQFPDLHSELNLSSLELGDSALYFCASSPLTGANEQFFGPGTRLTVL.

There are a few counts of this clone. V usage is TRBV7-2 and J usage is TRBJ2-5, with 14 bases fitting TRBD2. This CDR3 has 16 amino acids. Looked up from germline, CDR1 is SGHTA and CDR2 is FQGNSA. After removal of 5 bases from V and 4 bases from J, the junction contained 6 bases not matched to a gene. This chain's CDR3 is CASSPVGTSGRETQYF. CDR3 sequence (DNA): TGTGCCAGCAGCCCCGTAGGGACTAGCGGGAGAGAGACCCAGTACTTC. Full variable domain (rest looked up from reference TRBV7-2 and TRBJ2-5): GAGVSQSPSNKVTEKGKDVELRCDPISGHTALYWYRQSLGQGLEFLIYFQGNSAPDKSGLPSDRFSAERTGGSVSTLTIQRTQQEDSAVYLCASSPVGTSGRETQYFGPGTRLLVL.

This chain uses TRBV10-3 with TRBJ1-2; 7 bases agree with TRBD1. This CDR3 region has 15 residues. The germline V gene encodes CDR1 ENHRY and CDR2 SYGVKD. After removal of 4 bases from V and 5 bases from J, the junction contained 10 bases not matched to a gene. The CDR3 coding sequence is TGTGCCATCAGTGTCGGCCAACAGGGGTGGTATGGCTACACCTTC. Translated, it gives CAISVGQQGWYGYTF.

The rearrangement uses TRBV5-1 and TRBJ2-6, with no clear D. Germline-derived CDR1 and CDR2 are SGHRS and YFSETQ. This CDR3 has 15 amino acids. Deletions cut 0 bases from V and 1 base from J, with 5 bases between. The CDR3 DNA reads as TGCGCCAGCAGCTTGGGTAATTCTGGGGCCAACGTCCTGACTTTC. Protein product: CASSLGNSGANVLTF.

The J gene is TRBJ2-3, the V gene TRBV5-1; 9 bases match TRBD2. Germline V gene lookup returns CDR1 SGHRS and CDR2 YFSETQ. This CDR3 comprises 14 residues. The trim removed 2 bases at V and 4 bases at J, leaving 2 bases unmatched. The CDR3 bases are TGCGCCAGCAGCTTAGCGGGGGGTCCAGATACGCAGTATTTT. Its protein product is CASSLAGGPDTQYF. The whole variable domain, filled in from reference TRBV5-1 and TRBJ2-3, reads KAGVTQTPRYLIKTRGQQVTLSCSPISGHRSVSWYQQTPGQGLQFLFEYFSETQRNKGNFPGRFSGRQFSNSRSEMNVSTLELGDSALYLCASSLAGGPDTQYFGPGTRLTVL.